The sequence of this TCR beta chain was determined in a study of OX40 agonist ivuxolimab in advanced cancers. Looking at the study overall: The costimulatory receptor OX40 (CD134) was targeted by ivuxolimab, a fully human IgG2 agonistic monoclonal antibody. Prior anti-PD-1, anti-PD-L1 or anti-CTLA-4 therapy was permitted, and checkpoint inhibitors had been received by about 37% of dose-escalation patients. The paper covers the monotherapy dose-escalation part of the phase I ivuxolimab trial, which included N of about 50 patients. Partial responses were achieved by three dose-escalation patients, of whom one had hepatocellular carcinoma and two had cutaneous melanoma. Among the approximately 50 dose-escalation patients, approximately 20 had hepatocellular carcinoma, about 15 melanoma, 9 renal cell carcinoma and 9 head and neck cancer. In the dose-escalation cohort, approximately 82% of patients were male, and the mean age was around 60 years, with a range of about 23 to 90. Intravenous ivuxolimab was administered to patients every 2 weeks at six dose levels: 0.01, 0.1, 0.3, 1.5, 3 and 10 mg/kg. The purpose of peripheral TCRbeta sequencing was to test whether ivuxolimab changed TCR sequence diversity and led to clonal T-cell expansion.

Patients with a history of autoimmune disease or receiving systemic immunosuppression were excluded from the trial. Peripheral blood for TCR sequencing was collected from all dose cohorts at baseline, on cycle 4 day 1, and on cycle 7 day 1. The samples were drawn from a first-in-human, open-label, multicenter phase I dose-escalation trial of ivuxolimab. The trial enrolled adults with locally advanced or metastatic head and neck squamous cell, hepatocellular, melanoma or renal cell carcinoma. Before TCR sequencing, CD4+ T cells and CD8+ T cells from peripheral blood were sorted into separate populations. Genomic DNA was isolated from the sorted cells so that the TCRbeta CDR3 region could be sequenced. The immunoSEQ Assay was used to sequence the TCRbeta CDR3 regions. Not all clones reach the TCRdb copy of this immuneACCESS table, which keeps in-frame sequences only. Checked studies attribute under half of the gap to unresolved V genes and leave the rest unexplained. The table for this sample lists around 41,000 clones; about 88% of them were counted only once. Together, the top ten hold about an eighth of the sample.

V gives up 7 bases and J gives up 1 base, and the segment between their germline ends measures 16 bases. CDR1 and CDR2, looked up from the germline V gene (reference sequence), are LNHDA and SQIVND. The CDR3 has 15 amino acids, counting the end cysteine and phenylalanine. Here the CDR3 DNA is all that survives: 45 bases in frame from base 1. In the case of this clone: This receptor's antigen is unknown. No per-base quality is available; no much larger clone lies one base away.

Results and caveats for the whole study, not just this receptor: Low levels of normalized T-cell clonal expansion were also seen in some patients who did not respond. In partial responders in the 0.1-3.0 mg/kg groups, normalized peripheral clonal expansion was found to be among the lowest, especially among CD8+ T cells. Clonal expansion of both CD4+ and CD8+ blood T cells was observed from baseline to week 6 at doses 0.1 to 3.0 mg/kg. After ivuxolimab, expanded clones were on average more numerous among CD8+ T cells than among CD4+ T cells. The antigen specificity of the peripheral T cells that underwent clonal expansion was not determined.

The source of this sequence is an adult with an advanced solid tumor such as melanoma, head and neck, liver or kidney cancer. Sequencing was performed on CD4+ or CD8+ T cells sorted from blood, taken in a trial of the OX40 agonist ivuxolimab. The chain joins TRBV19 to TRBJ1-1; there is no confident call for the D gene. CDR3 reads: CASTDTPSTNTEAFF. The base sequence is TGTGCCAGTACCGACACACCGTCCACGAACACTGAAGCTTTCTTT.